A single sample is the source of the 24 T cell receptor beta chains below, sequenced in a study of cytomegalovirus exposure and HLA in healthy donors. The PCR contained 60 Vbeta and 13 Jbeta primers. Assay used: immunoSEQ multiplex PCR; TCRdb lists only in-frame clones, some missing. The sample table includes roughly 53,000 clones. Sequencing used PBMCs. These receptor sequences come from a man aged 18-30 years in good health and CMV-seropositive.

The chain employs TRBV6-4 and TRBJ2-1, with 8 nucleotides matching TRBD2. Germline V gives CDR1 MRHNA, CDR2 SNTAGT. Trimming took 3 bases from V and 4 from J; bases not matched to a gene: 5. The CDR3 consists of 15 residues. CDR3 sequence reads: CASSEEREPYNEQFF. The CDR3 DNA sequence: TGTGCCAGCAGTGAAGAGCGGGAGCCTTACAATGAGCAGTTCTTC.

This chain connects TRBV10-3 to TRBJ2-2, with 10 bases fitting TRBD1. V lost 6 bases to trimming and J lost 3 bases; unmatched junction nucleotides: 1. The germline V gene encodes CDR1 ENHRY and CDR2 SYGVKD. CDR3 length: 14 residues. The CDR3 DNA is TGTGCCATCAGGGGGACAGGGGACACCGGGGAGCTGTTTTTT. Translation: CAIRGTGDTGELFF.

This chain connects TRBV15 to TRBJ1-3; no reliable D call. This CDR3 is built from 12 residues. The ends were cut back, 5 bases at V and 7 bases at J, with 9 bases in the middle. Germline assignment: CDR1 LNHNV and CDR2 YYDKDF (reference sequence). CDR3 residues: CATSPNPNTIYF. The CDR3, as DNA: TGTGCCACCAGCCCTAACCCGAACACCATATATTTT.

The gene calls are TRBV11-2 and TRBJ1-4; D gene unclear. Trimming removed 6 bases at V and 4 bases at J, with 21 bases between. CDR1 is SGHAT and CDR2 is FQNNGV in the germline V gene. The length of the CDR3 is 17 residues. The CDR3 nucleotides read TGTGCCAGCAGTCCCGGTCTCCCCGGTTTCCTTAATGAAAAACTGTTTTTT. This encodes CASSPGLPGFLNEKLFF.

The CDR3 DNA reads TGTGCCAGCAGCACCGGGACTAGTCCCTACAATGAGCAGTTCTTC. It translates to CASSTGTSPYNEQFF. The chain is built from TRBV28 and TRBJ2-1; the match to TRBD2 covers 8 bases. Germline CDR1 is MDHEN and CDR2 is SYDVKM. The CDR3 runs 15 residues. With 6 bases clipped from V and 2 bases from J, the junction kept 6 bases outside the gene matches.

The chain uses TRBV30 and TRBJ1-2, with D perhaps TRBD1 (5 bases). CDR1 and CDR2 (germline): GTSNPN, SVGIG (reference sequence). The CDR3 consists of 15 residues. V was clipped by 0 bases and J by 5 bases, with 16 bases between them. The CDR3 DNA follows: TGTGCCTGGAGTGTTAGGGGCAGGGAGGAGTATGGCTACACCTTC. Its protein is CAWSVRGREEYGYTF.

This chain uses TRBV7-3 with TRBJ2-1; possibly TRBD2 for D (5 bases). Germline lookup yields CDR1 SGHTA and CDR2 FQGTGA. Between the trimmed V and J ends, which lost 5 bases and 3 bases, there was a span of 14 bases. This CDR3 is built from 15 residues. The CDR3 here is CASSQGSGDYNEQFF. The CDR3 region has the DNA TGTGCCAGCAGCCAAGGGAGCGGAGACTACAATGAGCAGTTCTTC.

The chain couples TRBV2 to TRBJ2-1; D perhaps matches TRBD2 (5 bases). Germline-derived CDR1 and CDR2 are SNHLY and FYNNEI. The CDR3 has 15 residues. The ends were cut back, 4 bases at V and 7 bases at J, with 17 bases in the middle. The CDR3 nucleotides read TGTGCCAGCAGTGGACTACGTCTTAGTAAAAATGAGCAGTTCTTC. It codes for CASSGLRLSKNEQFF.

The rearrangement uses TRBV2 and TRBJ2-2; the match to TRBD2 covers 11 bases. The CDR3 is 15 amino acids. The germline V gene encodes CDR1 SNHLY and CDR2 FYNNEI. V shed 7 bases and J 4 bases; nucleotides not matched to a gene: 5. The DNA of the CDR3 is TGTGCCAGCACCCCTGGGACTAGCGGCACCGGGGAGCTGTTTTTT. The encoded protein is CASTPGTSGTGELFF.

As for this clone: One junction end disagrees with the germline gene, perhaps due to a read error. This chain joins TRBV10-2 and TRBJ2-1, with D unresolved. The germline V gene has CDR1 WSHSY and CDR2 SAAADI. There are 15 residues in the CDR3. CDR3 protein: CASSVGSPSHNEQFF. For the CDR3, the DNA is TGCGCCAGCAGTGTGGGCAGTCCCTCCCACAATGAGCAGTTCTTC.

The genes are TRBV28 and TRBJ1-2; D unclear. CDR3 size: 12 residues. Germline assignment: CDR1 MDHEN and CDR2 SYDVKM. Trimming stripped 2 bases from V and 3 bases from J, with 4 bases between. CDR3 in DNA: TGTGCCAGCAGTTTAATCGACTATGGCTACACCTTC. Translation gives CASSLIDYGYTF.

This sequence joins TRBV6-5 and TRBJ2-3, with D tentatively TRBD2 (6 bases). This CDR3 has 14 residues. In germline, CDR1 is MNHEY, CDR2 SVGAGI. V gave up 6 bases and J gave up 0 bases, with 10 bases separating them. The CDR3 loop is CASRTGLSTDTQYF. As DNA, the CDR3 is TGTGCCAGCAGGACGGGACTTAGCACAGATACGCAGTATTTT.

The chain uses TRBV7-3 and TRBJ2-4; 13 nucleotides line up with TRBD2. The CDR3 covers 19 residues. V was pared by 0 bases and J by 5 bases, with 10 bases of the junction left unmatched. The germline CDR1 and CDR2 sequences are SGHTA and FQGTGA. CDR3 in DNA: TGTGCCAGCAGCTTAACGGGGGGAACTAGCGGGAGGGCCGAAAACATTCAGTACTTC. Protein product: CASSLTGGTSGRAENIQYF.

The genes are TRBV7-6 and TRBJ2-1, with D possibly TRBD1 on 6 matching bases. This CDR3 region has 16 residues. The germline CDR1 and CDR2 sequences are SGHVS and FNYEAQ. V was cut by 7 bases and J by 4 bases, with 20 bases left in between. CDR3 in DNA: TGTGCCAGCACTACGAAGGGGGTGGGCACGTACAATGAGCAGTTCTTC. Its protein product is CASTTKGVGTYNEQFF.

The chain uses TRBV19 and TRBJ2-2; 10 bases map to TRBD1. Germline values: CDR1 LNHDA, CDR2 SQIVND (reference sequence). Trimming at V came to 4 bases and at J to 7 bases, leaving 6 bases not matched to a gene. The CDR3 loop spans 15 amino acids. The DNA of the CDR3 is TGTGCCAGTAGTAGGGGGACAGGGGCCGGCGGGGAGCTGTTTTTT. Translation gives CASSRGTGAGGELFF.

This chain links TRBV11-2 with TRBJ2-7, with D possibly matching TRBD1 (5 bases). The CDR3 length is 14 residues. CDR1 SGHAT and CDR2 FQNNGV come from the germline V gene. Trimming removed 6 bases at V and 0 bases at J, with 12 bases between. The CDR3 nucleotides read TGTGCCAGCAGAGACCGACAGAGCTCCTACGAGCAGTACTTC. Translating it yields CASRDRQSSYEQYF.

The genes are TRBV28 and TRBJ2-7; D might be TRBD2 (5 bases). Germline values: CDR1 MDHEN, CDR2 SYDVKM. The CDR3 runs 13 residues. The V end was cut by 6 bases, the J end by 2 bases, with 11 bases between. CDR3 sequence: CASSRGIAYEQYF. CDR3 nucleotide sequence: TGTGCCAGCAGCAGAGGGATCGCCTACGAGCAGTACTTC.

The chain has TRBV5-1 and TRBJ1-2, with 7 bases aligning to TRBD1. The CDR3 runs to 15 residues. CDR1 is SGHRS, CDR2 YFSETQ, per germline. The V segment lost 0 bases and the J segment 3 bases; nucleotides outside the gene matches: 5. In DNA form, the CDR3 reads TGCGCCAGCAGCTTGGCGGGGGACAGAGACTATGGCTACACCTTC. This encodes CASSLAGDRDYGYTF.

CDR3 protein: CASNRGSGETQYF. DNA of the CDR3: TGTGCCAGCAACCGGGGGTCAGGAGAGACCCAGTACTTC. This chain joins TRBV5-5 and TRBJ2-5; a weak D match, TRBD2 (6 bases). This CDR3 has 13 residues. CDR1 is SGHKS, CDR2 YYEKEE, per germline (reference sequence). Trimming took 6 bases from V and 4 from J, leaving 13 bases between them.

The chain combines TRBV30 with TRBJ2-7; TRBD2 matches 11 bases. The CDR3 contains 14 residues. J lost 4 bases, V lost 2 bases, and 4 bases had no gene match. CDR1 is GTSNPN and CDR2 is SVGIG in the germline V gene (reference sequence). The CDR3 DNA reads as TGTGCCTGGAGTCCGAGACTAGCGGGGTACGAGCAGTACTTC. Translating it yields CAWSPRLAGYEQYF.

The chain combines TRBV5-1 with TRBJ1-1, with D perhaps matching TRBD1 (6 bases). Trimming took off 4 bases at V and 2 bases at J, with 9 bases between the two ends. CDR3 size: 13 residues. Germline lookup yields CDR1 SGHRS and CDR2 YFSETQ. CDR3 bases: TGCGCCAGCAGCGCAGGGGTTAACACTGAAGCTTTCTTT. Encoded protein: CASSAGVNTEAFF.

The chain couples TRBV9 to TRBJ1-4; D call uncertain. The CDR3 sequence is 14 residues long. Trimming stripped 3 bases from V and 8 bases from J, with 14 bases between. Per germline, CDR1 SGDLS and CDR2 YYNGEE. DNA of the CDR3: TGTGCCAGCAGCGCCCTAGGGAGCGGGGAAAAACTGTTTTTT. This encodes CASSALGSGEKLFF.

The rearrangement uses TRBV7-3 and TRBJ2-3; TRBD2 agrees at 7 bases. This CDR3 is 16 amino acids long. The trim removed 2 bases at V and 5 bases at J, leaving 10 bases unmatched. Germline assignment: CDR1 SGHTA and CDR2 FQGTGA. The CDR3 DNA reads TGTGCCAGCAGCTTAGGTACAGCGGGAAGGGTAGATACGCAGTATTTT. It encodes CASSLGTAGRVDTQYF.

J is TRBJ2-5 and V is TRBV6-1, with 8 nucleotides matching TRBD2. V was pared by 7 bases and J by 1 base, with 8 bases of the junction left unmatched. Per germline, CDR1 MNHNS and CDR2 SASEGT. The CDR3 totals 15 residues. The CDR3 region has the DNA TGTGCCAGCACTGAGACAGGACTAGCCCAAGAGACCCAGTACTTC. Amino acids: CASTETGLAQETQYF.